This is a list of T cell receptor beta chains from one sample in a study of T-cell memory formation after mild COVID-19. TCRdb reprocessed the 5' RACE reads via MiXCR and lists one record per CDR3 protein. The sample contains 120,000 to 150,000 distinct CDR3 sequences, about 19% of which appear only once. Sequenced sample: PBMCs or a T cell subset sorted from them (not recorded which). These receptors were collected from an adult woman who had mild COVID-19 (a few samples of this study predate the infection). Cell type and time point are not known. The CDR3 runs from the conserved cysteine through the conserved F or W. A D gene is named only where the DNA matches it firmly. The size entry is marked missing in some rows and otherwise reads once, few, many or a size class.

v_call,d_call,j_call,clone_size,cdr3_nt,cdr3_aa
TRBV6-5,.,TRBJ1-5,.,TGTGCCAGCAGTTACGGGCGGACACATCAGCCCCAGCATTTT,CASSYGRTHQPQHF
TRBV5-1,TRBD1,TRBJ2-7,.,TGCGCCAGCAGAACCGGGACAGTTCTCTACGAGCAGTACTTC,CASRTGTVLYEQYF
TRBV24-1,.,TRBJ1-2,few,TGTGCCACCAGTGAACCGGGACGTCCCTATGGCTACACCTTC,CATSEPGRPYGYTF
TRBV7-8,.,TRBJ1-1,.,TGTGCCAGCAGCTTCACCCGGGGGGCAGGCACTGAAGCTTTCTTT,CASSFTRGAGTEAFF
TRBV29-1,.,TRBJ1-2,.,TGCAGCGTTGGCGGGGTTTCGAACTATGGCTACACCTTC,CSVGGVSNYGYTF
TRBV5-1,.,TRBJ2-1,few,TGCGCCAGCAGCGTCTCGGGGACAGCGGGAAAGAATGAGCAGTTCTTC,CASSVSGTAGKNEQFF
TRBV2,.,TRBJ2-3,few,TGTGCCAGCAGCTCCTGGACTACGCAGTATTTT,CASSSWTTQYF
TRBV12-3/TRBV12-4,TRBD1,TRBJ1-2,.,TGTGCCAGCAGTTTAAGGACAGGGACCTCGTGGGGTAGATATGGCTACACCTTC,CASSLRTGTSWGRYGYTF
TRBV13,TRBD2,TRBJ2-7,few,TGTGCCAGCAGCGTATTTAGCGGGGTCGGCGAGCAGTACTTC,CASSVFSGVGEQYF
TRBV5-1,TRBD1,TRBJ2-1,.,TGCGCCAGCAGCGTTCCGGGACAGGGGACAACGACACCATACAATGAGCAGTTCTTC,CASSVPGQGTTTPYNEQFF
TRBV20-1,.,TRBJ2-7,many,TGCAGTGCCGGGGGCAGGGCCGACTCTGAGCAGTACTTC,CSAGGRADSEQYF
TRBV5-6,TRBD2,TRBJ2-5,many,TGTGCCAGCAGCTTGGGATTAGCGGGCCAAGAGACCCAGTACTTC,CASSLGLAGQETQYF
TRBV5-5,.,TRBJ1-6,.,TGTGCCAGCAGCCCCCTGGGGGGAACCAATTCACCCCTCCACTTT,CASSPLGGTNSPLHF
TRBV7-6,TRBD2,TRBJ2-5,.,TGTGCCAGCAGCTTAAACGTTGGCGGGGGAGAGACCCAGTACTTC,CASSLNVGGGETQYF
TRBV7-8,.,TRBJ2-1,.,TGTGCCAGCAGCTTAGCGGAGACACCAACTCGCTACAATGAGCAGTTCTTC,CASSLAETPTRYNEQFF
TRBV28,.,TRBJ1-3,.,TGTGACAGCAGTTTGTTACAGGTCTCTGGAAACACCATATATTTT,CDSSLLQVSGNTIYF
TRBV20-1,TRBD2,TRBJ2-7,.,TGCAGTGCTGCCCTCGGGAGGGGTAATCCCTTC,CSAALGRGNPF
TRBV5-1,.,TRBJ2-7,few,TGCGCCAGCAGCTTGGATGGTACCTACGAGCAGTACTTC,CASSLDGTYEQYF
TRBV21-1,.,TRBJ2-1,few,TGTGCCAGCAGCACTCCCGGGACAGCTGTTATCGGAGACAATGAGCAGTTCTTC,CASSTPGTAVIGDNEQFF
TRBV6-6,.,TRBJ2-7,.,TGTGCCAGCATCGGGTCGGGACAAAACTACGAGCAGTACTTC,CASIGSGQNYEQYF
TRBV5-1,TRBD1,TRBJ2-2,.,TGCGCCAGCAGCGCCTCCGGGACAGCGAACACCGGGGAGCTGTTTTTT,CASSASGTANTGELFF
TRBV5-4,.,TRBJ2-3,.,TGTGCCAGCAGCCTCCGTTCGACAGGAACAGATACGCAGTATTTT,CASSLRSTGTDTQYF
TRBV4-2,.,TRBJ2-4,.,TGTGCCAGCAGCCAAGATAACGGGCCGGCCAAAAACATTCAGTACTTC,CASSQDNGPAKNIQYF
TRBV12-3/TRBV12-4,.,TRBJ1-5,.,TGTGCCAGCAGAGGGCCAAATCAGCCCCAGCATTTT,CASRGPNQPQHF
TRBV7-2,TRBD1,TRBJ2-7,few,TGTGCCAGCAGCTTGGGGACAGGGGACCCCTACGAGCAGTACTTC,CASSLGTGDPYEQYF
TRBV3-1,.,TRBJ2-1,.,TGTGCCAGCAGCCTAAGGGGTGAGGGTGAGCAGTTCTTC,CASSLRGEGEQFF
TRBV5-1,.,TRBJ1-2,.,TGCGCCAGCAGCTTGGACCTTAACCGGACCCCTAAAGGAGCTGGCTACACCTTC,CASSLDLNRTPKGAGYTF
TRBV7-3,.,TRBJ2-3,few,TGTGCCAGCAGCCCCGGGTCGGGCACAGATACGCAGTATTTT,CASSPGSGTDTQYF
TRBV6-4,TRBD1,TRBJ1-2,.,TGTGCCAGCAGTCCGGGGGACAGGTTCGGCGGCTACACCTTC,CASSPGDRFGGYTF
TRBV5-1,TRBD1,TRBJ1-1,.,TGCGCCAGCAGCTGGACAGGGTCGGGGAACACTGAAGCTTTCTTT,CASSWTGSGNTEAFF
TRBV5-5,TRBD2,TRBJ2-4,.,TGTGCCAGCAGCGGAGGGACTAGCGTTAAAAACATTCAGTACTTC,CASSGGTSVKNIQYF
TRBV5-1,TRBD1,TRBJ2-3,few,TGCGCCAGCAGCCATACCGGGACAGGCACAGATACGCAGTATTTT,CASSHTGTGTDTQYF
TRBV7-9,TRBD2,TRBJ2-1,.,TGTGCCAGCAGCTTCCGTAGCGGGCCTTATGAGCAGTTCTTC,CASSFRSGPYEQFF
TRBV10-3,.,TRBJ2-7,.,TGTGCCATCGGGAGGCAACATTCCCGGGACATTTACGAGCAGTACTTC,CAIGRQHSRDIYEQYF
TRBV3-1,.,TRBJ1-4,.,TGTGCCAGCAGCTCCGTACCTCCAGGGGTACATGAAAAACTGTTTTTT,CASSSVPPGVHEKLFF
TRBV12-3/TRBV12-4,.,TRBJ1-1,.,TGTGCCAGCAGGGACTCTGGGTTTTGGGCGAACACTGAAGCTTTCTTT,CASRDSGFWANTEAFF
TRBV5-4,.,TRBJ1-6,.,TGTGCCAGCAGGGTGGGGTTCGTTGATTCACCCCTCCACTTT,CASRVGFVDSPLHF
TRBV6-5,.,TRBJ2-5,few,TGTGCCAGCCGTAAAGGGACACAGGGAGAGACCCAGTACTTC,CASRKGTQGETQYF
TRBV12-3/TRBV12-4,.,TRBJ2-7,many,TGTGCCAGCAGCCCCCTCGGAAACTACGAGCAGTACTTC,CASSPLGNYEQYF
TRBV5-6,.,TRBJ2-5,.,TGTGCCAGCAGCCCCAGGACCGGGACGGAGACCCAGTACTTC,CASSPRTGTETQYF
TRBV12-3/TRBV12-4,TRBD1,TRBJ1-5,.,TGTGCCAGCAGTTTACAGGGGGCCCGGAATCAGCCCCAGCATTTT,CASSLQGARNQPQHF
TRBV5-4,.,TRBJ1-1,.,TGTGCCAGCAGCCAGGGAGGAAGTCACTACACTGAAGCTTTCTTT,CASSQGGSHYTEAFF
TRBV12-3/TRBV12-4,TRBD2,TRBJ2-3,.,TGTGCCAGCAGTTTTAGCGGGAGGGTACCAGATACGCAGTATTTT,CASSFSGRVPDTQYF
TRBV9,.,TRBJ2-2,few,TGTGCCAGCAGCGCACAGACGACCGGGGAGCTGTTTTTT,CASSAQTTGELFF
TRBV25-1,TRBD1,TRBJ1-5,few,TGTGCCAGCAGTGAACCCGGGACAGGGGAGCGGCCCCAGCATTTT,CASSEPGTGERPQHF
TRBV5-1,TRBD1,TRBJ1-2,few,TGCGCCAGCAGCTTGAGGACAGGAGATGCCGGCTACACCTTC,CASSLRTGDAGYTF
TRBV4-1,.,TRBJ1-1,.,TGCGCCAGCAGCCAAGCTTTGCGGTCGAACACTGAAGCTTTCTTT,CASSQALRSNTEAFF
TRBV20-1,.,TRBJ2-1,few,TGCAGTGCTAGAGTTGGGGGGTTGGGCAATGAGCAGTTCTTC,CSARVGGLGNEQFF
TRBV4-2,TRBD1,TRBJ2-5,few,TGTGCCAGCAGCTCAGGGTCCAGGGGGCGCAAAGAGACCCAGTACTTC,CASSSGSRGRKETQYF
TRBV4-1,TRBD1,TRBJ1-3,.,TGCGCCAGCAGCCGAGACAGGGGGCTAGCTAACACCATATATTTT,CASSRDRGLANTIYF
TRBV7-3,.,TRBJ2-2,.,TGTGCCAGCAGCTTAACGGCAGTCCCCAGGGAGCTGTTTTTT,CASSLTAVPRELFF
TRBV5-5,.,TRBJ1-1,.,TGTGCCAGCAGCTCGGGGACATATATGAACACTGAAGCTTTCTTT,CASSSGTYMNTEAFF
TRBV29-1,.,TRBJ2-4,many,TGCAGCGTTGAAGATGAGTCTAGCTGGTACTTC,CSVEDESSWYF
TRBV15,.,TRBJ1-1,.,TGTGCCACCAGCAGAGATCGGCGGATGCACACTGAAGCTTTCTTT,CATSRDRRMHTEAFF
TRBV3-1,.,TRBJ2-3,few,TGTGCCAGCAGCGGGGCAGGAGGATCAGATACGCAGTATTTT,CASSGAGGSDTQYF
TRBV7-8,.,TRBJ1-2,few,TGTGCCAGCAGCTTAGCCAGTCGTATCGGGGGCTATGGCTACACCTTC,CASSLASRIGGYGYTF
TRBV9,.,TRBJ2-1,.,TGTGCCAGCAGCGGGGGTTTCGATGAGCAGTTCTTC,CASSGGFDEQFF
TRBV20-1,.,TRBJ2-1,.,TGCAGTGCTAGTCGCACAACCCCCCTCTACAATGAGCAGTTCTTC,CSASRTTPLYNEQFF